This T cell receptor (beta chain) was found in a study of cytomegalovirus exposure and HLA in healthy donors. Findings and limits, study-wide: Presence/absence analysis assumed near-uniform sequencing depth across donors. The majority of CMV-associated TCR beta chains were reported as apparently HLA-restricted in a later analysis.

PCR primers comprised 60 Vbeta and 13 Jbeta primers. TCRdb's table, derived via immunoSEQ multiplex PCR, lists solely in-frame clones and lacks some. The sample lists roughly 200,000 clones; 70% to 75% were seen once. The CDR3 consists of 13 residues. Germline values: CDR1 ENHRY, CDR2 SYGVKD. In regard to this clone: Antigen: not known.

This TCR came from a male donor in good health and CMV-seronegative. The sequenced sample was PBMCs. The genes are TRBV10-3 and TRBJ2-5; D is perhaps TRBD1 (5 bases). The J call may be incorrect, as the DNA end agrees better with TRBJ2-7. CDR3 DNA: TGTGCCATCAGTATCAGGGTGACCCACGAGCAGTACTTC. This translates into CAISIRVTHEQYF.